Reported below is one T cell receptor (beta chain). It lacks a known antigen. Base qualities are not at hand, and no much larger clone is one base apart. At one collaborating source in Seattle, patients were enrolled during active infection and were followed longitudinally through the course of disease. Collaborating institutions collected whole blood in K2EDTA tubes following their own protocols. For TCRbeta analysis, collaborators shipped samples as frozen whole blood, isolated PBMCs, or DNA extracted from either of those sample types. TCRbeta CDR3 regions were amplified from genomic DNA using the immunoSEQ Assay, a bias-controlled multiplex PCR. In the source study's methods: The number of nucleated cells in each sample was estimated from the amplification of reference gene primers within the assay. To quantify the absolute abundance of each unique TCRbeta CDR3 rearrangement, sequence reads were collapsed and filtered. Productive Simpson clonality was computed per sample as the square root of Simpson's diversity index over productive rearrangements. TCRdb obtained this table from immuneACCESS and retained in-frame rearrangements with V and J assigned. These tables miss some clones; where compared with another copy, unresolved V genes account for less than half of the shortfall, and the remainder is unexplained. The V and J calls and clone size are taken from that table; D and trimming were inferred from the DNA. Present in this sample are about 210,000 clones, 75% to 85% of which were seen just once. In total, the top ten clones hold about 4.8% of the sample.

This sample is part of a study of blood T cell repertoires in COVID-19 (dated by TCRdb to the early 2020s). Background for the entire study: Collaborator samples came from the United States, Italy and Spain and covered acute and convalescent phases of COVID-19. The material from the prospective study consisted of cDNA or gDNA derived from T cells, B-cell-depleted T cells, or PBMCs. Deeply sampled blood TCRbeta repertoires from subjects exposed to, actively infected with, or recovered from COVID-19 were included in the dataset. The repertoires were released in a freely available public database meant as a resource for research on the immune response to SARS-CoV-2. The samples were drawn from the first 160 participants of the ongoing ImmuneRACE study and from 1,254 subjects provided by 6 global collaborators. Sample metadata almost always included a de-identified subject ID, COVID-19 status, age in years and sex. HLA class I and class II types, where available, came from metadata supplied by the sample provider rather than from assay-based typing. Broad study findings and their caveats: How much clinical and demographic metadata was included differed by source and by participant, and the metadata was provided uncurated.

From the cysteine through the phenylalanine, the CDR3 covers 14 amino acids. Kept here is only the CDR3 DNA, which spans 42 bases and is read in frame from base 1. CDR1 is given as SGHRS and CDR2 as YFSETQ, both from the germline V gene. V is clipped by 8 bases and J by 2 bases, and the sequence between their germline boundaries is 16 bases long. The sequence was collected from a woman in her 70s with COVID-19, enrolled during active disease. Material for sequencing was peripheral blood. The chain is assembled from TRBV5-1 and TRBJ2-5, with no reliable assignment of the D segment. The nucleotide sequence is TGCGCCAGTCGAGGCGGCGCCGAACAAGAGACCCAGTACTTC. It is translated as CASRGGAEQETQYF.